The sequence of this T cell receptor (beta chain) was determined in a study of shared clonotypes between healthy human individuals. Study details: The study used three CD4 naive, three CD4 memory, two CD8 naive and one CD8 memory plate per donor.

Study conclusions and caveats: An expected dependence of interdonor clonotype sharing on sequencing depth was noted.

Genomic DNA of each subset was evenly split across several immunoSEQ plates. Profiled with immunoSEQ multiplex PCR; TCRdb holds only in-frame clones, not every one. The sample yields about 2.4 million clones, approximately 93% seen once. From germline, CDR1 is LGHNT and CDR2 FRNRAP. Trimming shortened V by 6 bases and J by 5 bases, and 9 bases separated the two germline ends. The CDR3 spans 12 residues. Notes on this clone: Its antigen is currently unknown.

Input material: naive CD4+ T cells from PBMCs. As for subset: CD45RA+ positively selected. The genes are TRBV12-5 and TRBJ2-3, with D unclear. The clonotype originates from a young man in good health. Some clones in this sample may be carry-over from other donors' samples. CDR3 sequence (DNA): TGTGCTAGTGGCCAGTCGGTAGATACGCAGTATTTT. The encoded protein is CASGQSVDTQYF.